These 5 T cell receptor beta chains came from one sample sequenced in a study of cytomegalovirus exposure and HLA in healthy donors. The PCR had 60 Vbeta and 13 Jbeta primers. Data came from immunoSEQ multiplex PCR; TCRdb stores just in-frame clones and leaves some out. The top ten hold around 8.8% of the sample, which has some 110,000 clones, 76% seen once. The sample was PBMCs. All receptors derive from a man aged 35 to 55 in good health and CMV-seropositive.

This chain uses TRBV6-1 with TRBJ1-5, with TRBD1 matching 7 bases. The CDR3 sequence is 15 residues long. V lost 4 bases to trimming and J lost 0 bases; unmatched junction nucleotides: 3. Germline V gene data show CDR1 as MNHNS and CDR2 as SASEGT. CDR3 sequence: CASSGRQGSNQPQHF. As DNA, the CDR3 is TGTGCCAGCAGTGGGAGACAGGGTAGCAATCAGCCCCAGCATTTT.

This chain connects TRBV4-1 to TRBJ2-2, with D tentatively TRBD2 (6 bases). The CDR3 runs to 15 residues. Trimming removed 0 bases at V and 4 bases at J, with 9 bases between. Germline assignment: CDR1 MGHRA and CDR2 YSYEKL. The CDR3 loop is CASSQEGDSTGELFF. The CDR3 region has the DNA TGCGCCAGCAGCCAAGAAGGGGACTCCACCGGGGAGCTGTTTTTT.

The chain joins TRBV7-3 to TRBJ2-3; maybe TRBD1 (6 bases). Per germline, CDR1 SGHTA and CDR2 FQGTGA. The CDR3 is 13 residues long. Trimming shortened V by 3 bases and J by 6 bases, and 10 bases separated the two germline ends. CDR3 nucleotides: TGTGCCAGCAGCTTCGACAGGAGGGATACGCAGTATTTT. Protein sequence: CASSFDRRDTQYF. Combining the CDR3 with reference TRBV7-3 and TRBJ2-3 gives the whole variable domain GAGVSQTPSNKVTEKGKYVELRCDPISGHTALYWYRQSLGQGPEFLIYFQGTGAADDSGLPNDRFFAVRPEGSVSTLKIQRTERGDSAVYLCASSFDRRDTQYFGPGTRLTVL.

The rearrangement uses TRBV16 and TRBJ1-2; D remains ambiguous. The germline gives CDR1 KGHSY, CDR2 FQNENV. The CDR3 has 15 amino acids. Trimming shortened V by 4 bases and J by 6 bases, and 18 bases separated the two germline ends. Here the CDR3 reads CASSPTTKGGDGYTF. The CDR3 DNA sequence: TGTGCCAGCAGCCCCACGACAAAGGGAGGCGATGGCTACACCTTC.

The V call is TRBV28, the J call TRBJ2-7; a possible D gene is TRBD2 (5 bases). The germline CDR1 and CDR2 sequences are MDHEN and SYDVKM. This CDR3 contains 14 residues. Trimming shortened V by 1 base and J by 6 bases, and 13 bases separated the two germline ends. Here the CDR3 reads CASSLLLGRGEQYF. Written as DNA, the CDR3 is TGTGCCAGCAGTTTATTGCTAGGGAGAGGCGAGCAGTACTTC.